The clone carrying this TCR beta chain occurred once. Its antigen is currently unknown. This may be a read error, as it is one base from a much larger clone. CDR3 size: 18 residues. Per the germline V gene, CDR1 is SGHVS and CDR2 is FQNEAQ. This entry is derived from a study of T cells in Graves' hyperthyroidism and ophthalmopathy. General study results and limits: The model forecast ophthalmopathy, anticipating it by a median about six months before onset. Appearing also in blood were most of the thyroid clonotypes expanded above 0.001.

RNA transcripts gave rise to amplified TCR beta CDR3 regions. The TCR CDR3 was amplified in a first-round RT-PCR using the HTBI primer set. TCRdb re-called the multiplex PCR reads with MiXCR, one entry per CDR3 protein. Seen here are roughly 570,000 distinct CDR3 sequences, roughly 50% observed once, and the top ten hold roughly 8.2%. V usage is TRBV7-8 and J usage is TRBJ2-7, with 9 bases matching TRBD1. The receptor's source is a woman aged 18-29 years with Graves' hyperthyroidism. Source material: peripheral blood or thyroid tissue (not recorded which). Written as DNA, the CDR3 is TGTGCCAGCAGCTTAGCCCGATCCGGGACAGGGACCTCCTACGAGCAGTGCTTC. Protein: CASSLARSGTGTSYEQCF. The full variable domain, in which reference TRBV7-8 and TRBJ2-7 provide the parts outside the CDR3, is GAGVSQSPRYKVAKRGQDVALRCDPISGHVSLFWYQQALGQGPEFLTYFQNEAQLDKSGLPSDRFFAERPEGSVSTLKIQRTQQEDSAVYLCASSLARSGTGTSYEQCFGPGTRLTVT.